The clone carrying this T cell receptor beta chain was seen a few times. The sample belongs to a study of T-cell memory formation after mild COVID-19. TCRdb reprocessed the 5' RACE reads with MiXCR, giving one entry per CDR3 protein. The sample carries under 250,000 distinct CDR3 sequences, roughly 10% recorded once. The CDR3 contains 14 residues. Germline lookup yields CDR1 SGHNT and CDR2 YENEEA. V lost 0 bases to trimming and J lost 5 bases, with 7 bases between them. This TCR was sampled from a man aged 18 to 35 who had mild COVID-19 (a few samples of this study predate the infection). Cell type and time point are not known. The specimen was PBMCs or a T cell subset sorted from them (not recorded which). V is TRBV11-3 and J is TRBJ2-2; D uncertain. CDR3 nucleotides: TGTGCCAGCAGCTTAGATAGGTGGACCGGGGAGCTGTTTTTT. Encoded protein: CASSLDRWTGELFF.